This T cell receptor beta chain was obtained from a study of T cell clonotyping in hematopoietic cell transplantation. Broader study findings: CD4 and CD8 repertoire contributions could not be separated without sorting.

A note on this clone: The antigen remains unidentified.

The CDR3 totals 12 residues. CDR1 GTSNPN and CDR2 SVGIG come from the germline V gene (reference sequence). V was pared by 1 base and J by 6 bases, with 7 bases between. Here immunoSEQ multiplex PCR was the method, and the copy in TCRdb shows in-frame clones only, minus some. The sample contains 11,000 or so clones, about half of which appear only once. This receptor was obtained from a man aged 50 to 59 in good health. Some clones in this sample may be carry-over from other donors' samples. This chain uses TRBV30 with TRBJ1-5, with unresolved D. The specimen sequenced was peripheral blood mononuclear cells. CDR3 sequence reads: CAWSEVGQPQHF. The DNA for the CDR3 is TGTGCCTGGAGTGAAGTTGGTCAGCCCCAGCATTTT.